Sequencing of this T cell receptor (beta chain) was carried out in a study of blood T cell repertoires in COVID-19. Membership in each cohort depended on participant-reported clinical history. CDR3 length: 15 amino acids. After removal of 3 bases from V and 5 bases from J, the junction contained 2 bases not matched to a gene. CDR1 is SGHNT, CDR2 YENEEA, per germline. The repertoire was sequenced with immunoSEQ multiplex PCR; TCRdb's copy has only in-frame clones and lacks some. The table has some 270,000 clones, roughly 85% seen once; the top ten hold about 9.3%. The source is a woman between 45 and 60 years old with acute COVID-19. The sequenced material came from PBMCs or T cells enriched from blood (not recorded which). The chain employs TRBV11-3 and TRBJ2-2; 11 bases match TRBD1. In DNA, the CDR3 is TGTGCCAGCAGCTTTGGACAGGGGGCGACCGGGGAGCTGTTTTTT. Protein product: CASSFGQGATGELFF.